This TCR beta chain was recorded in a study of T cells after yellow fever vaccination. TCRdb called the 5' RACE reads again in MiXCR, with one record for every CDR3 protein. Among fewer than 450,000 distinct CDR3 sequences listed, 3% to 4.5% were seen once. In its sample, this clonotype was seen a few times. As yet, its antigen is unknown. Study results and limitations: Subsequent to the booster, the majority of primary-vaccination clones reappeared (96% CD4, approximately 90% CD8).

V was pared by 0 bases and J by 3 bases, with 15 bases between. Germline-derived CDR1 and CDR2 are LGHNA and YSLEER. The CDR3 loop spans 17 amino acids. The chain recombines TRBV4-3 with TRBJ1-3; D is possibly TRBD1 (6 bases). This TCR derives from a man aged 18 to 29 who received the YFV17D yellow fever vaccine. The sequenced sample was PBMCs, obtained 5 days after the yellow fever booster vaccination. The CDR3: CASSQESQGYVGNTIYF. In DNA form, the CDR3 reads TGCGCCAGCAGCCAAGAGTCTCAGGGGTACGTTGGAAACACCATATATTTT.